These 27 T cell receptor beta chains were sequenced from one sample in a study of shared clonotypes between healthy human individuals. Clones were sequenced by immunoSEQ multiplex PCR, and TCRdb holds only the in-frame ones, with some missing. Of approximately 980,000 clones listed, about three quarters are singletons. Sequences were obtained from memory CD4+ T cells sorted from blood. Documented subset: CD45RA-negative fraction. These receptor sequences come from a man aged 18 to 30 in good health.

V gene TRBV5-1 combines with J gene TRBJ2-7; 8 positions agree with TRBD1. Germline loops: CDR1 SGHRS, CDR2 YFSETQ. CDR3 length equals 15 residues. Losses at the gene ends were 0 bases for V and 3 bases for J; bases not matched to a gene: 5. The CDR3 is CASSLGAGGVYEQYF. The CDR3 DNA reads as TGCGCCAGCAGCTTGGGGGCAGGGGGCGTCTACGAGCAGTACTTC.

In the case of this clone: This could be a read error, since a much larger clone is one nucleotide away. V and J are TRBV5-4 and TRBJ2-3; possibly TRBD1 for D (6 bases). The length of the CDR3 is 14 residues. CDR1 is SGHNT, CDR2 YYREEE, per germline (reference sequence). Trimming removed 4 bases from V and 2 bases from J, with 11 bases in between. The CDR3 nucleotides read TGTGCCAGCAGCCCCCGGACAGACACAGATACGCAGTATTTT. Protein sequence: CASSPRTDTDTQYF.

CDR3 nucleotides: TGTGCCAGCAGCCTCCCCGGAAAGGCCGGCTACGAGCAGTACTTC. This sequence encodes CASSLPGKAGYEQYF. The chain has TRBV5-4 and TRBJ2-7, with unresolved D. The CDR3 contains 15 residues. Germline-derived CDR1 and CDR2 are SGHNT and YYREEE (reference sequence). V was clipped by 4 bases and J by 3 bases, with 17 bases between them. The variable domain in full, completed from reference TRBV5-4 and TRBJ2-7, reads ETGVTQSPTHLIKTRGQQVTLRCSSQSGHNTVSWYQQALGQGPQFIFQYYREEENGRGNFPPRFSGLQFPNYSSELNVNALELDDSALYLCASSLPGKAGYEQYFGPGTRLTVT.

V and J are TRBV20-1 and TRBJ2-1; TRBD1 matches 8 bases. The CDR3 sequence is 11 residues long. The V and J ends lost 6 bases and 6 bases, in that order; junction bases with no gene match: 1. CDR1 and CDR2 (germline): DFQATT, SNEGSKA (reference sequence). CDR3 DNA: TGCAGTGCAGACAGGGGCAATGAGCAGTTCTTC. It is translated as CSADRGNEQFF.

The J gene is TRBJ2-7, the V gene TRBV11-2; D is tentatively TRBD1 or TRBD2 (5 bases each). CDR1 and CDR2 from the germline V gene are SGHAT and FQNNGV. The CDR3 covers 14 residues. With 0 bases removed from V and 0 bases from J, the gap between germline ends came to 6 bases. DNA of the CDR3: TGTGCCAGCAGCTTAGATGGGGGCTCCTACGAGCAGTACTTC. This encodes CASSLDGGSYEQYF.

V usage is TRBV9 and J usage is TRBJ2-5, with 8 bases that match TRBD2. In germline, CDR1 is SGDLS, CDR2 YYNGEE. After removal of 4 bases from V and 8 bases from J, the junction contained 10 bases not matched to a gene. There are 14 residues in the CDR3. CDR3 sequence reads: CASSSAGGWGTQYF. The CDR3 DNA is TGTGCCAGCAGCAGCGCGGGGGGCTGGGGCACCCAGTACTTC.

The chain links TRBV28 to TRBJ1-2; 7 positions match TRBD1. This CDR3 has 15 amino acids. Germline V lookup: CDR1 MDHEN, CDR2 SYDVKM. Trimming took 6 bases from V and 0 from J; bases not matched to a gene: 7. The CDR3 here is CASSPRDRANYGYTF. The CDR3 DNA sequence: TGTGCCAGCAGCCCTCGAGACAGGGCTAACTATGGCTACACCTTC.

Note on this clone: The sample has other DNA sequences that encode this CDR3 too. This rearrangement joins TRBV11-3 to TRBJ2-1; D is unresolved. The CDR3 is 13 residues long. V gave up 0 bases and J gave up 6 bases, with 6 bases separating them. Per germline, CDR1 SGHNT and CDR2 YENEEA. CDR3: CASSLEGSNEQFF. The DNA of the CDR3 is TGTGCCAGCAGCTTAGAGGGGTCCAATGAGCAGTTCTTC.

The chain combines TRBV6-1 with TRBJ1-5; 9 bases match TRBD1. The junction had 5 bases not matched to a gene; V was cut back by 3 bases and J by 5 bases. CDR1 is MNHNS and CDR2 is SASEGT in the germline V gene. The CDR3 runs 15 residues. CDR3 sequence reads: CASSEGQGPYQPQHF. CDR3 sequence (DNA): TGTGCCAGCAGTGAGGGACAGGGCCCCTATCAGCCCCAGCATTTT.

The rearrangement joins TRBV9 to TRBJ1-5; 7 bases fit TRBD1. This CDR3 spans 15 amino acids. CDR1 and CDR2 from the germline V gene are SGDLS and YYNGEE. The V gene end was trimmed by 3 bases and the J gene end by 0 bases; junction bases not matched to a gene: 3. CDR3 residues: CASSAGTASNQPQHF. The CDR3 coding sequence is TGTGCCAGCAGCGCAGGGACAGCTAGCAATCAGCCCCAGCATTTT.

This clone was seen more than once but under ten times. J is TRBJ2-7 and V is TRBV27; 7 nucleotides align to TRBD1. J gave up 0 bases and V 8 bases, and 4 bases lay outside the gene matches. CDR3 length: 13 residues. Germline V CDR1 and CDR2: MNHEY, SMNVEV (reference sequence). DNA of the CDR3: TGTGCCAGCGGGACAGTTCGCTCCTACGAGCAGTACTTC. It encodes CASGTVRSYEQYF.

J is TRBJ2-5 and V is TRBV30; TRBD1 agrees at 7 bases. CDR1 is GTSNPN and CDR2 is SVGIG in the germline V gene (reference sequence). V trimming: 1 base; J trimming: 0 bases; junction bases outside the gene matches: 2. The CDR3 has 14 residues. The chain's CDR3 is CAWSEGAHQETQYF. CDR3 sequence (DNA): TGTGCCTGGAGTGAGGGGGCGCACCAAGAGACCCAGTACTTC.

A remark on this clone: Other DNA sequences in the same sample also yield this CDR3. The gene calls are TRBV18 and TRBJ1-5; no reliable D call. Trimming pared 6 bases from V and 0 bases from J, leaving 6 bases between. Germline V gives CDR1 KGHSH, CDR2 LQKENI. CDR3 length: 13 amino acids. CDR3 bases: TGTGCCAGCTCTCCCGATAGCAATCAGCCCCAGCATTTT. Its translation: CASSPDSNQPQHF.

The chain has TRBV5-1 and TRBJ1-1, with D perhaps matching TRBD1 (6 bases). This CDR3 is 14 amino acids long. V was trimmed by 5 bases and J by 3 bases, leaving 14 bases between them. CDR1 SGHRS and CDR2 YFSETQ come from the germline V gene. The CDR3 DNA follows: TGCGCCAGCAGATCAATCACAGGGTACACTGAAGCTTTCTTT. As protein: CASRSITGYTEAFF.

This clone was detected only a few times. This chain connects TRBV25-1 to TRBJ1-2; D possibly corresponds to TRBD1 (6 bases). CDR3 length equals 14 residues. Deletions cut 1 base from V and 6 bases from J, with 12 bases between. From germline, CDR1 is MGHDK and CDR2 SYGVNS. CDR3 sequence: CASSESGAGNGYTF. The CDR3 coding sequence is TGTGCCAGCAGTGAATCGGGGGCAGGGAATGGCTACACCTTC.

The chain has TRBV5-1 and TRBJ2-7, with 13 positions matching TRBD2. The CDR3 spans 15 residues. Germline V gives CDR1 SGHRS, CDR2 YFSETQ. V lost 3 bases and J lost 6; bases outside the gene matches: 6. CDR3 DNA sequence: TGCGCCAGCAGCTGGGGGACTAGCGGGACCGCCGAGCAGTACTTC. As protein: CASSWGTSGTAEQYF.

The rearrangement uses TRBV5-1 and TRBJ2-7, with D possibly TRBD2 on 6 matching bases. This CDR3 region has 14 residues. From germline, CDR1 is SGHRS and CDR2 YFSETQ. Trimming cost V 4 bases and J 6 bases, with 17 bases left between them. CDR3 sequence: CASSPLGSAGEQYF. The DNA of the CDR3 is TGCGCCAGCAGCCCACTCGGGAGCGCCGGCGAGCAGTACTTC. Drawing the rest from reference TRBV5-1 and TRBJ2-7, the complete variable domain is KAGVTQTPRYLIKTRGQQVTLSCSPISGHRSVSWYQQTPGQGLQFLFEYFSETQRNKGNFPGRFSGRQFSNSRSEMNVSTLELGDSALYLCASSPLGSAGEQYFGPGTRLTVT.

The V and J genes are TRBV15 and TRBJ1-4; no definite D call. The germline CDR1 and CDR2 sequences are LNHNV and YYDKDF (reference sequence). The V end lost 0 bases, the J end lost 3 bases, and 8 bases lay between the germline ends. This CDR3 contains 15 residues. The CDR3 sequence is CATSRDAGPNEKLFF. The DNA for the CDR3 is TGTGCCACCAGCAGAGATGCGGGCCCTAATGAAAAACTGTTTTTT.

J is TRBJ2-3 and V is TRBV2; tentatively, D is TRBD1 (5 bases). The V gene lost 0 bases and the J gene lost 0 bases, with 10 bases spanning the gap. The germline V gene has CDR1 SNHLY and CDR2 FYNNEI. This CDR3 comprises 16 residues. CDR3 nucleotides: TGTGCCAGCAGTGAAGCCGCAGGGTGGAGCACAGATACGCAGTATTTT. Its protein is CASSEAAGWSTDTQYF.

The chain recombines TRBV6-5 with TRBJ1-3; D remains unclear. The CDR3 is made up of 14 amino acids. The V and J ends lost 2 bases and 4 bases respectively, with 9 bases between them. Germline V gene lookup returns CDR1 MNHEY and CDR2 SVGAGI. Written as DNA, the CDR3 is TGTGCCAGCAGTTACGGATTACTCGGAAACACCATATATTTT. Its translation is CASSYGLLGNTIYF.

The J gene is TRBJ2-1, the V gene TRBV6-6; TRBD1 matches at 8 bases. The germline gives CDR1 MNHNY, CDR2 SVGAGI (reference sequence). The J segment lost 6 bases and the V segment lost 0 bases, leaving 1 base of the junction unmatched. This CDR3 has 14 residues. CDR3 in amino acids: CASSYSTGGNEQFF. Written as DNA, the CDR3 is TGTGCCAGCAGTTACTCAACAGGGGGCAATGAGCAGTTCTTC.

This rearrangement joins TRBV5-1 to TRBJ2-2; D remains unclear. The germline CDR1 and CDR2 sequences are SGHRS and YFSETQ. The CDR3 extends over 15 amino acids. V was shortened by 6 bases and J by 3 bases, with 15 bases between the two germline ends. The CDR3 nucleotides read TGCGCCAGCACCCACCTAAATTCCGACACCGGGGAGCTGTTTTTT. Amino acids: CASTHLNSDTGELFF.

V gene TRBV5-4 combines with J gene TRBJ2-7; 9 nucleotides line up with TRBD2. The CDR3 sequence is 15 residues long. Trimming took 1 base from V and 5 from J; bases not matched to a gene: 7. The germline gives CDR1 SGHNT, CDR2 YYREEE (reference sequence). CDR3 in DNA: TGTGCCAGCAGCTTGAAGCTAGCGGGGATGAACGAGCAGTACTTC. Protein: CASSLKLAGMNEQYF.

The V call is TRBV5-1, the J call TRBJ2-1; D is ambiguous. This CDR3 contains 13 residues. Germline-derived CDR1 and CDR2 are SGHRS and YFSETQ. V was clipped by 1 base and J by 5 bases, with 7 bases between them. This CDR3 reads CASSLRTDNEQFF. CDR3 nucleotides: TGCGCCAGCAGCTTGAGAACAGACAATGAGCAGTTCTTC. Complete variable domain (other parts from reference TRBV5-1 and TRBJ2-1): KAGVTQTPRYLIKTRGQQVTLSCSPISGHRSVSWYQQTPGQGLQFLFEYFSETQRNKGNFPGRFSGRQFSNSRSEMNVSTLELGDSALYLCASSLRTDNEQFFGPGTRLTVL.

V is TRBV11-3 and J is TRBJ2-7; 7 bases are shared with TRBD1. The CDR3 is made up of 13 amino acids. Losses at the gene ends were 6 bases for V and 1 base for J; bases not matched to a gene: 3. The germline gives CDR1 SGHNT, CDR2 YENEEA. CDR3 loop: CASSKGQSYEQYF. CDR3 coding DNA: TGTGCCAGCAGTAAGGGACAGTCCTACGAGCAGTACTTC.

This clone was counted once. J is TRBJ2-1 and V is TRBV11-2; 11 nucleotides agree with TRBD2. Per the germline V gene, CDR1 is SGHAT and CDR2 is FQNNGV. Trimming at V came to 0 bases and at J to 6 bases, leaving 4 bases not matched to a gene. The CDR3 consists of 16 residues. CDR3 residues: CASSLDHSGGVNEQFF. The CDR3 nucleotides read TGTGCCAGCAGCTTAGATCATAGCGGGGGGGTCAATGAGCAGTTCTTC.

The chain is built from TRBV30 and TRBJ2-7; D not resolved. Between the trimmed V and J ends, which lost 2 bases and 2 bases, there was a span of 7 bases. The germline V gene has CDR1 GTSNPN and CDR2 SVGIG (reference sequence). This CDR3 spans 12 amino acids. CDR3 loop: CAWSLLTYEQYF. CDR3 DNA: TGTGCCTGGAGTTTGCTAACCTACGAGCAGTACTTC.